This T cell receptor beta chain was retrieved from a study of OX40 agonist ivuxolimab in advanced cancers. Turning to the study itself: From about 23 to 85 years was the age range, with a mean of roughly 64 years, and nearly 85% were male. Three partial responders included one hepatocellular carcinoma patient and two cutaneous melanoma patients. Study results and limitations: Expanded clones belonging to CD8+ T cells outnumbered, on average, those of CD4+.

V trimming: 7 bases; J trimming: 6 bases; junction bases outside the gene matches: 9. The CDR3 runs to 15 residues. Germline loops: CDR1 SGHRS, CDR2 YFSETQ. A word on this clone: Its antigen is not identified.

Assay: immunoSEQ multiplex PCR; the TCRdb copy retains only in-frame clones and omits some. Here the sample spans roughly 80,000 clones, approximately 86% being singletons. The input for sequencing was CD4+ or CD8+ T cells sorted from blood, taken in a trial of the OX40 agonist ivuxolimab. This chain connects TRBV5-1 to TRBJ2-3; 12 bases match TRBD2. The sequence derives from an adult with an advanced solid tumor such as melanoma, head and neck, liver or kidney cancer. CDR3 DNA sequence: TGCGCCAGCGGACGACGACTAGCGGGAGAGGATACGCAGTATTTT. This gives the protein CASGRRLAGEDTQYF.